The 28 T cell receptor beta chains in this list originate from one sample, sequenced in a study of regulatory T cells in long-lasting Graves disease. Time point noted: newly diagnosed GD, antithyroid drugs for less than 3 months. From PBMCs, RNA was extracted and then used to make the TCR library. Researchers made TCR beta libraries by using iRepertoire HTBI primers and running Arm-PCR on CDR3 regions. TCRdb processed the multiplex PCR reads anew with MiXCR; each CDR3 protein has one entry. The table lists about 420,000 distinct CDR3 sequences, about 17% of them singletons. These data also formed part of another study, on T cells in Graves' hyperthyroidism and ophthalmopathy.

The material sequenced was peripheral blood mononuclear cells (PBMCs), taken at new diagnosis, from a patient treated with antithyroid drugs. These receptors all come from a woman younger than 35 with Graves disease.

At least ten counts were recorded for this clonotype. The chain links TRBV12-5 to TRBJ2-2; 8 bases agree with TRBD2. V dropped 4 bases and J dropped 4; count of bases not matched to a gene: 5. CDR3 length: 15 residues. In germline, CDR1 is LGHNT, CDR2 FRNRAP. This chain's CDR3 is CASGSGLVGTGELFF. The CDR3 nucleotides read TGTGCTAGTGGTTCGGGACTAGTCGGCACCGGGGAGCTGTTTTTT.

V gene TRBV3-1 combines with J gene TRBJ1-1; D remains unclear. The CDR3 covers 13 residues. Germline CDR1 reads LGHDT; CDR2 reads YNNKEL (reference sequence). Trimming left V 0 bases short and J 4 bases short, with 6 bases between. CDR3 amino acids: CASSQDLTTEAFF. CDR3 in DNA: TGTGCCAGCAGCCAAGATCTCACCACTGAAGCTTTCTTT.

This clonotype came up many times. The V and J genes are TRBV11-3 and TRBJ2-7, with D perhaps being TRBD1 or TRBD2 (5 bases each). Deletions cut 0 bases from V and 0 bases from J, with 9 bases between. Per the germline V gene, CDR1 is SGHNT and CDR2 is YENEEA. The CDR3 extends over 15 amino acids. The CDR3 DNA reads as TGTGCCAGCAGCTTAGAGGGACGGCCCTCCTACGAGCAGTACTTC. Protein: CASSLEGRPSYEQYF.

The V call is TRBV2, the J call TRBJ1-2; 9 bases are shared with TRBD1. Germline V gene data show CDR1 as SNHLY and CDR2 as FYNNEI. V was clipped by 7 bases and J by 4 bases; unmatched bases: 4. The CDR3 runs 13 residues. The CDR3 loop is CASTLQGAYGYTF. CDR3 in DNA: TGTGCCAGCACCCTACAGGGGGCCTATGGCTACACCTTC.

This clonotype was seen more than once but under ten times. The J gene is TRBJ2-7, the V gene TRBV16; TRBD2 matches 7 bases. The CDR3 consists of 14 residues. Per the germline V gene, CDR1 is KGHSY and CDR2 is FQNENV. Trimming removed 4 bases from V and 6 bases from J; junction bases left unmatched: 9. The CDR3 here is CASSPIAGTFEQYF. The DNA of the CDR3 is TGTGCCAGCAGCCCGATAGCGGGTACTTTCGAGCAGTACTTC.

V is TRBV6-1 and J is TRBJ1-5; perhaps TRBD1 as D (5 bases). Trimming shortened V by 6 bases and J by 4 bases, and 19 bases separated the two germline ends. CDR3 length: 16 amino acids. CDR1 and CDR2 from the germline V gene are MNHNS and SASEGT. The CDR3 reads CASSLWVGAGNQPQHF. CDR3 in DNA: TGTGCCAGCAGCCTATGGGTCGGGGCAGGGAATCAGCCCCAGCATTTT.

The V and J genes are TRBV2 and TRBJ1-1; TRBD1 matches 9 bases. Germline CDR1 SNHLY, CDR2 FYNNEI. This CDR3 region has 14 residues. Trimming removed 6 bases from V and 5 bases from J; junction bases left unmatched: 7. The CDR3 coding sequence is TGTGCCAGCAGACGGAGACAGGGGGGGACTGAAGCTTTCTTT. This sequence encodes CASRRRQGGTEAFF.

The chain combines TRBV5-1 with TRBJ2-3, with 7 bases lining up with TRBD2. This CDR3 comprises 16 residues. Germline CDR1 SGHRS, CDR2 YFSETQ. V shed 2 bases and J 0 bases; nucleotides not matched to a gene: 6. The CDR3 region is CASSFSSSGSTDTQYF. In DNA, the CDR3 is TGCGCCAGCAGCTTCAGCTCTAGCGGCAGCACAGATACGCAGTATTTT.

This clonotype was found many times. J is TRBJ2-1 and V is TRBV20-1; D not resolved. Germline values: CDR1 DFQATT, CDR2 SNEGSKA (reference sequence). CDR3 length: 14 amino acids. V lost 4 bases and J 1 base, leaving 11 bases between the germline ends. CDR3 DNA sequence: TGCAGTGCTAACGGAGTAGGGTCCTACAATGAGCAGTTCTTC. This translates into CSANGVGSYNEQFF.

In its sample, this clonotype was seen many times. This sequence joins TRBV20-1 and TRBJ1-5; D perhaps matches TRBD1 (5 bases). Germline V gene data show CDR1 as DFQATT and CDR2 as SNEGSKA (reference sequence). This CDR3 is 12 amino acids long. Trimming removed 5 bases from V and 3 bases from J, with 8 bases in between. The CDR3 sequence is CSAWDANQPQHF. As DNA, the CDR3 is TGCAGTGCTTGGGACGCCAATCAGCCCCAGCATTTT.

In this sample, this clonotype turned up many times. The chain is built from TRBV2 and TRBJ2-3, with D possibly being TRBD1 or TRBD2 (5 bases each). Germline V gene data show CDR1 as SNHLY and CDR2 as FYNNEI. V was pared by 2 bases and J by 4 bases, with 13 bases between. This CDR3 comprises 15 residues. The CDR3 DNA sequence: TGTGCCAGCAGTGAAAGGGGACGTGGGTCAGATACGCAGTATTTT. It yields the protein CASSERGRGSDTQYF. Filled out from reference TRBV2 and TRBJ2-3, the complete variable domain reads EPEVTQTPSHQVTQMGQEVILRCVPISNHLYFYWYRQILGQKVEFLVSFYNNEISEKSEIFDDQFSVERPDGSNFTLKIRSTKLEDSAMYFCASSERGRGSDTQYFGPGTRLTVL.

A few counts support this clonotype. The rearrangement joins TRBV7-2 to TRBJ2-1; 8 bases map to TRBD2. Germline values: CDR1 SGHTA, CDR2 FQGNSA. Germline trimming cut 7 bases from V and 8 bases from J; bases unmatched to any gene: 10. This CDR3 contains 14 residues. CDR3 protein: CASNRGGAGYEQFF. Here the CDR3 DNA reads TGTGCCAGCAACCGGGGGGGGGCTGGCTATGAGCAGTTCTTC.

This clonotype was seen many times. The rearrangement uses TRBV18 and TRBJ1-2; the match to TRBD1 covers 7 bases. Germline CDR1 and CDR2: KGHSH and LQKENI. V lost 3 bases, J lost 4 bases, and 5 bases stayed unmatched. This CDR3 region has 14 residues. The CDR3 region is CASSPGGQIYGYTF. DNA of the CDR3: TGTGCCAGCTCACCGGGGGGACAGATCTATGGCTACACCTTC. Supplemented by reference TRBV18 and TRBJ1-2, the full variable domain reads NAGVMQNPRHLVRRRGQEARLRCSPMKGHSHVYWYRQLPEEGLKFMVYLQKENIIDESGMPKERFSAEFPKEGPSILRIQQVVRGDSAAYFCASSPGGQIYGYTFGSGTRLTVV.

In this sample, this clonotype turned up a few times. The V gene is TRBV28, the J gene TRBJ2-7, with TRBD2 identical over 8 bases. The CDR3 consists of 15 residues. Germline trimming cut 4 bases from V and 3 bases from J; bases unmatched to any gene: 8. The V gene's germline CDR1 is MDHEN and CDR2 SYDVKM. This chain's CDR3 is CASSSPGGAIYEQYF. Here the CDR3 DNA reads TGTGCCAGCAGTTCCCCGGGAGGGGCGATCTACGAGCAGTACTTC.

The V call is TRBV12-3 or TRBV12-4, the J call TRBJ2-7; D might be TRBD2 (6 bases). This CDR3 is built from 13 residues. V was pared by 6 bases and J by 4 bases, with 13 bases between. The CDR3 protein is CASRQTSLYEQYF. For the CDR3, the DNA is TGTGCCAGCAGGCAGACTAGTTTGTACGAGCAGTACTTC.

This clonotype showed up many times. The CDR3 nucleotides are TGTGCCAGCTCACGAAGTAATGAAAAACTGTTTTTT. It yields the protein CASSRSNEKLFF. The rearrangement joins TRBV18 to TRBJ1-4; D remains ambiguous. The CDR3 totals 12 residues. Trimming took 4 bases from V and 4 from J, leaving 4 bases between them. Looked up from germline, CDR1 is KGHSH and CDR2 is LQKENI.

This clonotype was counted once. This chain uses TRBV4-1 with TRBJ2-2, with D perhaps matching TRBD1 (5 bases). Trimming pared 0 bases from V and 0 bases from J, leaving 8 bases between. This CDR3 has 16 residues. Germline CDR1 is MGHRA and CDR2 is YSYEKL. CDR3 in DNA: TGCGCCAGCAGCCAAGAGGGGCAGACGAACACCGGGGAGCTGTTTTTT. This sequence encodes CASSQEGQTNTGELFF.

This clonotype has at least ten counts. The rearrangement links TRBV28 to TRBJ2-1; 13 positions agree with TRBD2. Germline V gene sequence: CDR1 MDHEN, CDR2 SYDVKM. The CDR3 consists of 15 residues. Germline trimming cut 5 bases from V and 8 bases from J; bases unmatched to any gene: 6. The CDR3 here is CASSTRTSGRYEQFF. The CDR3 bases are TGTGCCAGCAGTACCCGGACTAGCGGGAGATATGAGCAGTTCTTC.

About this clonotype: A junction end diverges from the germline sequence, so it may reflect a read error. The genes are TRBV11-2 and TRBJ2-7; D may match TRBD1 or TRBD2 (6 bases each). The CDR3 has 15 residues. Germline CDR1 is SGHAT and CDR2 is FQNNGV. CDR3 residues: CASSLGGGPLDEQYF. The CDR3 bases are TGTGCCAGCAGTTTAGGTGGGGGGCCATTGGACGAGCAGTACTTC.

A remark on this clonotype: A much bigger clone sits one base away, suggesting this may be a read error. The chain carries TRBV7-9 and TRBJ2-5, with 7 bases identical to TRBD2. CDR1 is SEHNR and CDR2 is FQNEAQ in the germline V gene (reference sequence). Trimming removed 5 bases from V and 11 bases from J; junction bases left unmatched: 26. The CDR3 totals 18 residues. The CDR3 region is CASSPRGLAGRSYNEQYF. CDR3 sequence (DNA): TGTGCCAGCAGCCCCCGAGGTTTAGCGGGTAGATCCTACAATGAGCAGTACTTC. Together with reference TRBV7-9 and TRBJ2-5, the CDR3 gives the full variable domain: DTGVSQNPRHKITKRGQNVTFRCDPISEHNRLYWYRQTLGQGPEFLTYFQNEAQLEKSRLLSDRFSAERPKGSFSTLEIQRTEQGDSAMYLCASSPRGLAGRSYNEQYFGPGTRLLVL.

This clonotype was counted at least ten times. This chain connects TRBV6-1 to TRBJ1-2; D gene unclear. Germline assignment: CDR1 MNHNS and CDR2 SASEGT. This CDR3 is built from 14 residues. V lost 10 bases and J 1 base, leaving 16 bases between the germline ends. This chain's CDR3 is CAIKDRQDNYGYTF. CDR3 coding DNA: TGTGCCATCAAAGACCGCCAAGATAACTATGGCTACACCTTC.

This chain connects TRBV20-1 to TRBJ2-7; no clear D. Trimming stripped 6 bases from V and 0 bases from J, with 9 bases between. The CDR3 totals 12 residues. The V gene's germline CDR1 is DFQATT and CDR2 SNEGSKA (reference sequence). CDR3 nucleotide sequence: TGCAGTGCGCGGCCCCACTCCTACGAGCAGTACTTC. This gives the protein CSARPHSYEQYF.

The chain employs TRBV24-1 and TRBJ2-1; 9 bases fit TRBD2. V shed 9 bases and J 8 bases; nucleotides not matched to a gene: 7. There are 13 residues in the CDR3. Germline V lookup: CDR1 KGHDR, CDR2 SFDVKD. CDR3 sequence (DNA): TGTGCCACCGATAGCGGGAGTATCGATGAGCAGTTCTTC. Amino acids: CATDSGSIDEQFF.

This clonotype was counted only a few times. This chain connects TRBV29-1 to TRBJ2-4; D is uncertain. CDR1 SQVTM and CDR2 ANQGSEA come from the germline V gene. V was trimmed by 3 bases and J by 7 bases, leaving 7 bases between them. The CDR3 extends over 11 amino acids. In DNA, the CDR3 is TGCAGCGTTGAGGTTCTGAACATTCAGTACTTC. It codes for CSVEVLNIQYF.

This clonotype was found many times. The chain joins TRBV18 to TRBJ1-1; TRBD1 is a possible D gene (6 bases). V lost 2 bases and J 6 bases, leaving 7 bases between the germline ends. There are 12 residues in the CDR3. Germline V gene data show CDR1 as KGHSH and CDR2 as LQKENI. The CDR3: CASSPKGAEAFF. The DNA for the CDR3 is TGTGCCAGCTCACCAAAGGGGGCTGAAGCTTTCTTT.

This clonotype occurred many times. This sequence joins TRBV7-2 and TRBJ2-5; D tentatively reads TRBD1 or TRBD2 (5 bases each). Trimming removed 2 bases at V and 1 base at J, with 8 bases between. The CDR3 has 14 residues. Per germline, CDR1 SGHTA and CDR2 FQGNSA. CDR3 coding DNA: TGTGCCAGCAGCTTACTAGGGACCCAAGAGACCCAGTACTTC. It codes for CASSLLGTQETQYF.

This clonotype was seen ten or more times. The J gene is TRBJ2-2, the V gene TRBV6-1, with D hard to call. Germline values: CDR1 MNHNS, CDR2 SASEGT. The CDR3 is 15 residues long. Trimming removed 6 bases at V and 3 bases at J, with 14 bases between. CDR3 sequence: CASSFVGLDTGELFF. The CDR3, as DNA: TGTGCCAGCAGCTTTGTAGGGTTGGACACCGGGGAGCTGTTTTTT.

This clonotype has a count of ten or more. CDR3 sequence: CASRPGGPYTGELFF. CDR3 in DNA: TGTGCCAGCAGGCCGGGAGGGCCGTACACCGGGGAGCTGTTTTTT. The chain carries TRBV28 and TRBJ2-2; 8 bases match TRBD2. This CDR3 is 15 amino acids long. Trimming at V came to 6 bases and at J to 3 bases, leaving 6 bases not matched to a gene. The germline CDR1 and CDR2 sequences are MDHEN and SYDVKM.